Listed below are T cell receptor beta chains from one sample, sequenced in a study of cytomegalovirus exposure and HLA in healthy donors. The protocol was immunoSEQ multiplex PCR, while the TCRdb copy is restricted to in-frame clones and leaves out a portion. The sample records about 200,000 clones, around 87% being singletons. Sequencing used PBMCs. These receptors were taken from a woman younger than 35 in good health and CMV-seropositive. The CDR3 runs from the conserved cysteine through the conserved F or W. The D gene is left open where the match is weak. Size values are once, few and many counts, or a class for expanded clones, and some rows have none.

V	D	length	J	size	DNA	CDR3
TRBV7-9	.	12	TRBJ1-1	.	TGTGCCAGCAGCTTTGTAGGGGTGGCCGCTTTCTTT	CASSFVGVAAFF
TRBV30	TRBD2	16	TRBJ2-7	.	TGTGCCTGGAGCGCCATAATAGCGGGATGGGGTGGCGAGCAGTACTTC	CAWSAIIAGWGGEQYF
TRBV11-3	TRBD2	18	TRBJ2-3	.	TGTGCCAGCAGCTTAGGTCCCTTTGCGGGAGGTAGCACAGATACGCAGTATTTT	CASSLGPFAGGSTDTQYF
TRBV19	.	13	TRBJ2-1	.	TGTGCCAGTAGCTCCGGACTTTACAATGAGCAGTTCTTC	CASSSGLYNEQFF
TRBV29-1	.	11	TRBJ2-4	.	TGCAGCGTTATCGAGCTAAACATTCAGTACTTC	CSVIELNIQYF
TRBV4-1	.	16	TRBJ2-7	.	TGCGCCAGCAGCCAAACCCCAGGGGGGAGAAAATACGAGCAGTACTTC	CASSQTPGGRKYEQYF
TRBV28	TRBD1	15	TRBJ1-4	.	TGTGCCAGCAGTCGACAGGGATCCCTGAGTGAAAAACTGTTTTTT	CASSRQGSLSEKLFF
TRBV30	TRBD2	15	TRBJ2-7	.	TGTGCCTGGAGTATTGGCGGGAGGCCTCCCTACGAGCAGTACTTC	CAWSIGGRPPYEQYF
TRBV7-2	TRBD2	18	TRBJ2-3	.	TGTGCCAGCAGCTTTTGGGGACTAGCGGTCAGGACCACAGATACGCAGTATTTT	CASSFWGLAVRTTDTQYF
TRBV29-1	.	14	TRBJ2-6	.	TGCAGCGTTCCCGTTACTTCTGGGGCCAACGTCCCGACTTTC	CSVPVTSGANVPTF
TRBV6-5	TRBD1	15	TRBJ1-2	.	TGTGCCAGCGGGACAGGAGGGTCTAATAACTATGGCTACACCTTC	CASGTGGSNNYGYTF
TRBV9	TRBD2	15	TRBJ2-7	.	TGTGCCAGCAGCGAAAGCGGGAGTACTACCTACGAGCAGTACTTC	CASSESGSTTYEQYF
TRBV4-1	.	18	TRBJ1-1	.	TGCGCCAGCAGCCAAGGGAGGGCATACCGGAGGGTAAAAATTGTGGCTTTCTTT	CASSQGRAYRRVKIVAFF
TRBV5-6	TRBD1	13	TRBJ1-1	.	TGTGCCAGCAGCGAAGGACAGGACACTGAAGCTTTCTTT	CASSEGQDTEAFF
TRBV9	.	16	TRBJ2-1	once	TGTGCCAGCAGCGGCTTTAGCGGAGCCCAAGGGAATGAGCAGTTCTTC	CASSGFSGAQGNEQFF
TRBV9	TRBD2	16	TRBJ2-1	.	TGTGCCAGCAGCCCCCCGGCTAGCGGGAGACGGAATGAGCAGTTCTTC	CASSPPASGRRNEQFF
TRBV6-6	TRBD1	14	TRBJ2-7	.	TGTGCCAGCAGTGCCGGGACAGCGACCTACGAGCAGTACTTC	CASSAGTATYEQYF
TRBV5-1	TRBD2	15	TRBJ2-7	.	TGCGCCAGCAGCTTGGAACCTAGCGGGAGCTACGAGCAGTACTTC	CASSLEPSGSYEQYF
TRBV28	TRBD2	15	TRBJ2-1	.	TGTGCCAGCAGTTCTCTAGCGGGAGGTAACAATGAGCAGTTCTTC	CASSSLAGGNNEQFF
TRBV6-1	TRBD1	14	TRBJ1-4	few	TGTGCCAGCGGGACAGCGTCACATACCGAAAAACTGTTTTTT	CASGTASHTEKLFF
TRBV11-3	.	13	TRBJ1-1	.	TGTGCCAGCAGCTTAAGGGGGAACACTGAAGCTTTCTTT	CASSLRGNTEAFF
TRBV10-3	.	13	TRBJ2-3	.	TGTGCCATCAGTGGGACAGAGACAGATACGCAGTATTTT	CAISGTETDTQYF
TRBV15	TRBD2	17	TRBJ2-1	.	TGTGCCACCAGCAGAGATAAGGGCGGGAGTACTTTCAATGAGCAGTTCTTC	CATSRDKGGSTFNEQFF
TRBV28	.	14	TRBJ2-7	.	TGTGCCAGCATAGCGACTAGGGCAGGCGACGAGCAGTACTTC	CASIATRAGDEQYF
TRBV19	.	14	TRBJ2-3	.	TGTGCCAGCAGTCAGGAATCCCCCTACGATACGCAGTATTTT	CASSQESPYDTQYF
TRBV28	TRBD2	14	TRBJ2-7	.	TGTGCCAGCAATCCGGGGGGGATCTCCTACGAGCAGTACTTC	CASNPGGISYEQYF
TRBV7-9	.	16	TRBJ2-7	.	TGTGCCAGCAGCTTAGGTTTAGGGCAGGAGGCCTACGAGCAGTACTTC	CASSLGLGQEAYEQYF
TRBV6-4	.	15	TRBJ2-1	.	TGTGCCAGCAGTGAAGAGGGGTACCTCGGGGGTGAGCAGTTCTTC	CASSEEGYLGGEQFF
TRBV2	.	14	TRBJ2-7	.	TGTGCCAGCAGTGATGTACTAGCTCGCTACGAGCAGTACTTC	CASSDVLARYEQYF
TRBV18	.	13	TRBJ2-1	.	TGTGCCAGCTCACCCGCCACGCAGGGCGAGCAGTTCTTC	CASSPATQGEQFF
TRBV27	TRBD2	14	TRBJ2-1	once	TGTGCCAGCAGTGCCGGGACTATGTACAATGAGCAGTTCTTC	CASSAGTMYNEQFF
TRBV7-8	TRBD1	14	TRBJ2-2	.	TGTGCCAGCAGCTTGGATTGGACAGGGGGAGAGCTGTTTTTT	CASSLDWTGGELFF
TRBV13	TRBD2	17	TRBJ2-2	.	TGTGCCAGCAGCTTAGAACGGCTAGCGGGAATCACCGGGGAGCTGTTTTTT	CASSLERLAGITGELFF
TRBV5-5	.	14	TRBJ2-7	.	TGTGCCAGCAGCGCAGCGCAGGGCTCCTACGAGCAGTACTTC	CASSAAQGSYEQYF
TRBV28	.	13	TRBJ2-7	.	TGTGCCAGCAGTTTAACCGGGAGTAACGAGCAGTACTTC	CASSLTGSNEQYF
TRBV5-1	.	16	TRBJ1-4	.	TGCGCCAGCAGCTCCCGCCCGACAGATGGTAATGAAAAACTGTTTTTT	CASSSRPTDGNEKLFF
TRBV15	.	17	TRBJ2-3	once	TGTGCCACCAGCAGAAAAATACGCAGGGGCCGGACAGATACGCAGTATTTT	CATSRKIRRGRTDTQYF
TRBV27	.	15	TRBJ2-1	.	TGTGCCAGCAGGCTTCTAGGTTCGCCTAACAATGAGCAGTTCTTC	CASRLLGSPNNEQFF
TRBV7-2	.	13	TRBJ2-7	once	TGTGCCAGCAGCTTGGCCGGGAGCTACGAGCAGTACTTC	CASSLAGSYEQYF
TRBV28	TRBD1	15	TRBJ1-2	.	TGTGCCAGCAGTAAGGGACGATACAGGGGTAGTGGCTACACCTTC	CASSKGRYRGSGYTF
TRBV6-5	TRBD1	13	TRBJ2-7	.	TGTGCCAGCAGTTTCGGACAGGGGATGCTGGAGTACTTC	CASSFGQGMLEYF
TRBV5-1	TRBD1	14	TRBJ2-7	few	TGCGCCAGCAGTGATGGGACAGGGGAAGGGGAGCAGTACTTC	CASSDGTGEGEQYF
TRBV28	TRBD1	13	TRBJ1-3	.	TGTGCCACCGGGACAGGGATCGGAAACACCATATATTTT	CATGTGIGNTIYF
TRBV12-2	.	15	TRBJ2-7	.	TGTGCAAGTCGCTTAGCCCGGGGAAATACCTACGAGCAGTACTTC	CASRLARGNTYEQYF
TRBV28	.	12	TRBJ1-2	.	TGTGCCAGCAGTTTAGGGTGGAGTGGCTACACCTTC	CASSLGWSGYTF
TRBV28	TRBD1	13	TRBJ2-7	.	TGTGCCAGCACCCGGGACAGCTCCTACGAGCAGTACTTC	CASTRDSSYEQYF
TRBV7-3	TRBD1	14	TRBJ2-7	.	TGTGCCAGCAGCTTAGGTTATTCTGGGACAGGGGGGTTCTGG	CASSLGYSGTGGFW
TRBV28	.	13	TRBJ2-2	.	TGTGCCACCAACAGGGAGAACACCGGGGAGCTGTTTTTT	CATNRENTGELFF
TRBV30	.	14	TRBJ1-3	few	TGTGCCTGGAGTGTAGGAGGAATCGGAAACACCATATATTTT	CAWSVGGIGNTIYF
TRBV14	TRBD1	17	TRBJ2-7	.	TGTGCCAGCAGCCCTAGAGGACAGGAACAGTACATCTACGAGCAGTACTTC	CASSPRGQEQYIYEQYF
TRBV28	.	14	TRBJ2-7	.	TGTGCCAGCAGTTTCGACAGTCTGCCCTACGAGCAGTACTTC	CASSFDSLPYEQYF
TRBV10-1	.	14	TRBJ1-5	.	TGCGCCAGCAATCGGAACAGAAACAATCAGCCCCAGCATTTT	CASNRNRNNQPQHF
TRBV9	.	15	TRBJ2-3	.	TGTGCCAGCAGCGTAGACGGGGTGGGCACAGATACGCAGTATTTT	CASSVDGVGTDTQYF
TRBV4-1	.	16	TRBJ1-1	once	TGCGCCAGCAGCCAAGAAAGGCGGGGAGGAAGGGCTGAAGCTTTCTTT	CASSQERRGGRAEAFF
TRBV28	TRBD1	14	TRBJ1-1	.	TGTGCCAGCAGTTTCAGGGGGAGTGGTAGGGAAGCTTTCTTT	CASSFRGSGREAFF